Listed below are T cell receptor beta chains from one sample, sequenced in a study of T cell responses to AZD1222 COVID-19 vaccine. Profiled with immunoSEQ multiplex PCR; TCRdb holds only in-frame clones, not every one. The repertoire holds over 50,000 clones, with 80% as singletons. The sample here was peripheral blood, taken 28 days after the second AZD1222 dose. Receptors were obtained from an adult who received the AZD1222 COVID-19 vaccine. Each CDR3 is given with its conserved first and last residue. The D gene is left open where the match is weak. Size tells how often a clone was seen (once, few, many) or the class of an expanded clone, and some rows leave it out.

TGTGCCAGCTCACCAAGGGACAGGGGCCACGGGGGCTACACCTTC CASSPRDRGHGGYTF TRBJ1-2 TRBV18 TRBD1 .
TGTGCCAGCAGCGTCCTTGGACAGCCACTCATGAACACTGAAGCTTTCTTT CASSVLGQPLMNTEAFF TRBJ1-1 TRBV5-4 . .
TGTGCCAGCACTGAGGTAGATTCCTACGAGCAGTACTTC CASTEVDSYEQYF TRBJ2-7 TRBV2 . .
TGTGCCAGCAGTGATCCCGGGACAGGGGGCATGAACACTGAAGCTTTCTTT CASSDPGTGGMNTEAFF TRBJ1-1 TRBV6-2/TRBV6-3 TRBD1 .
TGTGCCAGCAGCTTATTACCCCCCGGGTTGGGCAATCAGCCCCAGCATTTT CASSLLPPGLGNQPQHF TRBJ1-5 TRBV7-2 . .
TGTGCCAGCTCATCGAAACTAGCGGGACTCGATGAGCAGTTCTTC CASSSKLAGLDEQFF TRBJ2-1 TRBV18 TRBD2 .
TGTGCCAGCAGTTTGGGCAGGGTCGAGCAGTACTTC CASSLGRVEQYF TRBJ2-7 TRBV28 . .
TGTGCCAGCAGCTCGTCCGGGACCTCCTACGAGCAGTACTTC CASSSSGTSYEQYF TRBJ2-7 TRBV7-2 . .
TGTGCCAGCAGCTTTTTCCTGACTCCATACGAGCAGTACTTC CASSFFLTPYEQYF TRBJ2-7 TRBV7-9 . .
TGTGCCAGCAGCTTAGGGGACAGGCCTCACTATGGCTACACCTTC CASSLGDRPHYGYTF TRBJ1-2 TRBV7-9 TRBD1 few
TGTGCCAGCAGTCCCGGAGCCCCCTATGGCTACACCTTC CASSPGAPYGYTF TRBJ1-2 TRBV28 . .
TGTGCCAGCAGCTTGTCCGGGACAGGCCACGGCTACACCTTC CASSLSGTGHGYTF TRBJ1-2 TRBV5-4 TRBD1 .
TGTGCCAGCAGTCCTTCGAGGGGCAGAGGTGAAAAACTGTTTTTT CASSPSRGRGEKLFF TRBJ1-4 TRBV6-5 . .
TGTGCCAGCAGCCCAGCGGCCGGGCTGATCTCTGGAAACACCATATATTTT CASSPAAGLISGNTIYF TRBJ1-3 TRBV7-9 . .
TGTGCCAGCAGTGATAGGGGATCGCAAGGCTACACCTTC CASSDRGSQGYTF TRBJ1-2 TRBV2 . .
TGTGCCAGCAGTTTAACGAGAGCCACCAATAATTCACCCCTCCACTTT CASSLTRATNNSPLHF TRBJ1-6 TRBV28 . .
TGTGCCAGCAGTTTTCTGCCTCTTTACGAGCAGTACTTC CASSFLPLYEQYF TRBJ2-7 TRBV12-3/TRBV12-4 . .
TGCAGCGTAGAAACAGGGGTTGGCTACAATGAGCAGTTCTTC CSVETGVGYNEQFF TRBJ2-1 TRBV29-1 TRBD1 .
TGTGCCACCAGCAACTTAAAGGGCACGAGCGCGGGCAACACAGATACGCAGTATTTT CATSNLKGTSAGNTDTQYF TRBJ2-3 TRBV15 . few
TGTGCCAGCAGCTCGGGTACACAGGGATTTGAAAAACTGTTTTTT CASSSGTQGFEKLFF TRBJ1-4 TRBV11-2 . .
TGCGCCAGCAGCCCCTCACCGTTAGCGGGAGATGTGTACGAGCAGTACTTC CASSPSPLAGDVYEQYF TRBJ2-7 TRBV5-1 TRBD2 .
TGTGCCAGCAGCAGAGGAGGGTACTCACCCCTCCACTTT CASSRGGYSPLHF TRBJ1-6 TRBV25-1 . few
TGTGCCAGTAGTATTAGCGGGGTTCCCACAGATACGCAGTATTTT CASSISGVPTDTQYF TRBJ2-3 TRBV19 TRBD2 .
TGTGCCAGCAGCCAGACTAGCTTCAACACCGGGGAGCTGTTTTTT CASSQTSFNTGELFF TRBJ2-2 TRBV7-7 TRBD2 few
TGTGCCAGTAGTATTTCCTTGGCGGTGGGGGAGCTGTTTTTT CASSISLAVGELFF TRBJ2-2 TRBV19 . .
TGTGCCAGCAGCTTAAGGGCCCCCCAGATTAGCACTGAAGCTTTCTTT CASSLRAPQISTEAFF TRBJ1-1 TRBV7-3 . .
TGTGCCAGCAGTTTTCAGAATTACGAGCAGTACTTC CASSFQNYEQYF TRBJ2-7 TRBV28 . .
TGTGCCTGGAGTGAACAGGGGTATGGCTACACCTTC CAWSEQGYGYTF TRBJ1-2 TRBV30 TRBD1 .
TGTGCCAGCACCTTCGAGGAAAAACTGTTTTTT CASTFEEKLFF TRBJ1-4 TRBV2 . once
TGTGCCAGCAGCGGGGACAGGGAGGGCGGCTACACCTTC CASSGDREGGYTF TRBJ1-2 TRBV7-9 TRBD1 .
TGTGCCACCAGCCTTGGGGGGGGGCAGGATGAAAAACTGTTTTTT CATSLGGGQDEKLFF TRBJ1-4 TRBV15 . few
TGTGCCAGCAGCTTCTCTGGAAACACCATATATTTT CASSFSGNTIYF TRBJ1-3 TRBV5-4 . once
TGTGCCATCAGTAGGACTAGCGGGAGTTGGAATGAGCAGTTCTTC CAISRTSGSWNEQFF TRBJ2-1 TRBV10-3 TRBD2 .